The sample holds one count of the clone carrying this TCR beta chain. Its antigen remains unidentified. CDR3 length equals 13 residues. CDR1 is SGDLS, CDR2 YYNGEE, per germline. Trimming took 2 bases from V and 0 from J, leaving 5 bases between them. PCR involved 60 Vbeta and 13 Jbeta primers. TCRdb keeps only in-frame clones here, not all; method: immunoSEQ multiplex PCR. Of approximately 140,000 clones in the sample, 70% to 80% are singletons; the top ten hold 4.9%. The sample comes from a study of cytomegalovirus exposure and HLA in healthy donors. Findings and caveats of the study: The authors listed around 150 TCR beta chains as cytomegalovirus-associated. For cytomegalovirus status, the classifier reportedly gave diagnoses with high specificity and sensitivity.

The source of this sequence is a woman aged 50 to 65 in good health and CMV-seronegative. This chain joins TRBV9 and TRBJ1-1, with no clear D. The sample taken for sequencing was PBMCs. The CDR3 loop reads CASSVQMNTEAFF. CDR3 in DNA: TGTGCCAGCAGCGTCCAAATGAACACTGAAGCTTTCTTT.